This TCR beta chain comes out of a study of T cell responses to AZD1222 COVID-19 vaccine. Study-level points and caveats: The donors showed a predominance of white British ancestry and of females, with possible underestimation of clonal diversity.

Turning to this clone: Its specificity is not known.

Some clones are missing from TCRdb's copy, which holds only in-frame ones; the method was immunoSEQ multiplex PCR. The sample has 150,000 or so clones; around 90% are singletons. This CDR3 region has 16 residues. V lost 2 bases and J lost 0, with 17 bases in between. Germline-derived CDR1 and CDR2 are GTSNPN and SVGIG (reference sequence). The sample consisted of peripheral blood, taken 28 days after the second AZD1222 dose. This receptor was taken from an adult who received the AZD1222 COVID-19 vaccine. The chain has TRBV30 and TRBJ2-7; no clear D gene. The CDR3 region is CAWSIPLKEISYEQYF. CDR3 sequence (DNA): TGTGCCTGGAGTATACCCCTGAAGGAAATCTCCTACGAGCAGTACTTC.